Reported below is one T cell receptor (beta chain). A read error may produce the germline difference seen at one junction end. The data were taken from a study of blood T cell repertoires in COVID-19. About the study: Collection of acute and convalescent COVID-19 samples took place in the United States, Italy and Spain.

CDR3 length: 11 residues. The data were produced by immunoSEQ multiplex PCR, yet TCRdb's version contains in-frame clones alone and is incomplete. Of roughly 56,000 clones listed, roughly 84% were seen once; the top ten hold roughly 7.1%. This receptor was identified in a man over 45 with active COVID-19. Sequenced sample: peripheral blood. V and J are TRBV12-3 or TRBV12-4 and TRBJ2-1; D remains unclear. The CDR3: CASSYIGESLF. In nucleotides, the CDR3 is TGTGCCAGCAGTTACATCGGAGAAAGCCTCTTC.